A selection of T cell receptor beta chains follows, all from one sample in a study of blood T cell repertoires in COVID-19. Repertoires were generated with immunoSEQ multiplex PCR, while TCRdb's copy carries only in-frame clones and drops some. The table records around 170,000 clones, around 80% of them present only once. Sequenced: peripheral blood. The receptors were gathered from a woman older than 75 with COVID-19, enrolled during active disease. CDR3s include the opening cysteine and the closing phenylalanine or tryptophan. A D gene is named only where the DNA matches it firmly. Rows may omit the clone size; those that give it use once, few, many or a size class.

v_gene	d_gene	abundance	j_gene	CDR3nt	CDR3aa
TRBV6-1	NA	NA	TRBJ1-5	TGTGCCAGCAGTGAGGTAGGGGCTCAGCCCCAGCATTTT	CASSEVGAQPQHF
TRBV10-1	NA	NA	TRBJ1-2	TGCGCCAGCAGTGAAGAGCTGATTGGCTACACCTTC	CASSEELIGYTF
TRBV9	TRBD2	few	TRBJ2-5	TGTGCCAGCAGCCCTCGACTAGCGGGGGGGCGGGAGACCCAGTACTTC	CASSPRLAGGRETQYF
TRBV11-1	NA	NA	TRBJ2-5	TGTGCCAGCAGACTGAGCTTCCAAGAGACCCAGTACTTC	CASRLSFQETQYF
TRBV6-5	TRBD1	few	TRBJ1-2	TGTGCCAGCAGTTACTCGACAGGGGGCCGCTATGGCTACACCTTC	CASSYSTGGRYGYTF
TRBV5-1	NA	once	TRBJ2-7	TGCGCCAGCAGCTTGGACGGGTTACACGAGCAGTACTTC	CASSLDGLHEQYF
TRBV5-1	TRBD1	NA	TRBJ2-1	TGCGCCAGCAGCTTGGGGACAGGGGTGTTTTATGAGCAGTTCTTC	CASSLGTGVFYEQFF
TRBV7-3	TRBD1	few	TRBJ2-2	TGTGCCAGCAGCTTGCCCGGGACAGGGGGTGCCGGGGAGCTGTTTTTT	CASSLPGTGGAGELFF
TRBV27	NA	NA	TRBJ2-2	TGTGCCAGCGGGCAGAACACCGGGGAGCTGTTTTTT	CASGQNTGELFF
TRBV7-3	NA	NA	TRBJ2-3	TGTGCCAGCAGCCATCCGAACTCAGATACGCAGTATTTT	CASSHPNSDTQYF
TRBV10-3	NA	NA	TRBJ1-1	TGTGCCATCAGCGGGAGCTCCAGGAACACTGAAGCTTTCTTT	CAISGSSRNTEAFF
TRBV5-1	TRBD1	NA	TRBJ1-3	TGCGCCAGCAGCGTGACAGGGGGAACTGGAAACACCATATATTTT	CASSVTGGTGNTIYF
TRBV19	NA	NA	TRBJ2-3	TGTGCCAGTAGTATAAGAAATAATCTGGCTGATACGCAGTATTTT	CASSIRNNLADTQYF
TRBV5-4	NA	once	TRBJ2-5	TGTGCCAGCAGCTCGGGGTTCGGGGCGGGGGAGACCCAGTACTTC	CASSSGFGAGETQYF
TRBV4-1	NA	NA	TRBJ2-1	TGCGCCAGCGCTCGGGGTCCGAGCTCCTACAATGAGCAGTTCTTC	CASARGPSSYNEQFF
TRBV5-1	TRBD2	NA	TRBJ2-2	TGCGCCAGCACCCTACGGGGGGGCAACACCGGGGAGCTGTTTTTT	CASTLRGGNTGELFF
TRBV4-2	NA	NA	TRBJ2-5	TGTGCCAGCAGCCAAGACTTAATAGGCGGGGGCGCACAAGAGACCCAGTACTTC	CASSQDLIGGGAQETQYF
TRBV18	TRBD1	NA	TRBJ1-6	TGTGCCAGCTCACCTTACGAAGGGACAGGGAAATTCAATTCACCCCTCCACTTT	CASSPYEGTGKFNSPLHF
TRBV5-1	NA	NA	TRBJ1-2	TGCGCCAGCAGACCTTCCGGGGTCGGCTACACCTTC	CASRPSGVGYTF
TRBV3-1/TRBV3-2	TRBD2	NA	TRBJ2-1	TGTGCCAGCAGCCAAGATAGCGGGGAACTTTGGTATGAGCAGTTCTTC	CASSQDSGELWYEQFF
TRBV2	NA	NA	TRBJ1-4	TGTGCCAGCACAGGGGCCGCAACTAATGAAAAACTGTTTTTT	CASTGAATNEKLFF
TRBV28	NA	NA	TRBJ2-7	TGTGCCACTCAGGGAAACTACTACGAGCAGTACTTC	CATQGNYYEQYF